These T cell receptor beta chains were read from a single sample in a study of blood T cells in healthy people across ages. TCRdb reprocessed the 5' RACE reads with MiXCR, giving one entry per CDR3 protein. This table holds roughly 790,000 distinct CDR3 sequences, roughly 45% found once. The sequencing input was blood. The receptors stem from a woman aged 55-70 years in good health. Each CDR3 is given with its conserved first and last residue. D genes are given only for firm matches. Clone sizes are given selectively: once, few, many, or a class where the clone is expanded.

-	-	TRBV20-1	TRBJ2-4	TGCAGTGCTAGGCGGGGAGCCAAAAACATTCAGTACTTC	CSARRGAKNIQYF
-	-	TRBV20-1	TRBJ2-7	TGCAGTGCTAGTTTCCCCACAAGGCGGGGGCGCCCCTACGAGCAGTACTTC	CSASFPTRRGRPYEQYF
-	-	TRBV12-3/TRBV12-4	TRBJ2-5	TGTGCCAGCACCCACGGAGAGGGTATGAGCCAAGAGACCCAGTACTTC	CASTHGEGMSQETQYF
-	-	TRBV3-1	TRBJ2-5	TGTGCCAGCATCGGGAGTGGCGTGGCCCAAGAGACCCAGTACTTC	CASIGSGVAQETQYF
-	TRBD2	TRBV9	TRBJ2-7	TGTGCCAGCAGCCAGCGGGGGGCCTACAATGAGCAGTACTTC	CASSQRGAYNEQYF
few	-	TRBV11-2	TRBJ1-2	TGTGCCAGCAGCTTAGCGGGGGGCGCGGGCTATGGCTACACCTTC	CASSLAGGAGYGYTF
-	-	TRBV9	TRBJ1-1	TGTGCCAGCAGCGTAGTCAAAGGGGGCACTGAAGCTTTCTTT	CASSVVKGGTEAFF
few	TRBD1	TRBV3-1	TRBJ1-4	TGTGCCAGCAGCCCTAGACAGGGAAGTGAAAAACTGTTTTTT	CASSPRQGSEKLFF
-	TRBD2	TRBV10-1	TRBJ2-3	TGCGCCAGCAGTGGGGTCGGGGCGGGGGAAGACACAGATACGCAGTATTTT	CASSGVGAGEDTDTQYF
-	-	TRBV20-1	TRBJ1-2	TGCACAATTCCCGGCCGAACTAACTATGGCTACACCTTC	CTIPGRTNYGYTF
-	-	TRBV20-1	TRBJ1-2	TGCAGTGCTAGAGCCCCGGGAAACCGTCTTGGAGGCTACACCTTC	CSARAPGNRLGGYTF
few	TRBD1	TRBV5-6	TRBJ1-2	TGTGCCAGCAGACCGGGACAGGTCTTGGATGGCTACACCTTC	CASRPGQVLDGYTF
few	-	TRBV3-1	TRBJ2-3	TGTGCCAGCAGCTCTGGACTGATTACAGATACGCAGTATTTT	CASSSGLITDTQYF
few	-	TRBV12-3/TRBV12-4	TRBJ2-2	TGTGCCAGCAGTTTACCCGGGGAGCTGTTTTTT	CASSLPGELFF
many	-	TRBV9	TRBJ2-1	TGTGCCAGCAGCGTAAGGGATGAGCAGTTCTTC	CASSVRDEQFF
few	TRBD1	TRBV5-8	TRBJ2-1	TGTGCCAGCAGTAAGGGACAGGGGTGGAATGAGCAGTTCTTC	CASSKGQGWNEQFF
many	TRBD2	TRBV18	TRBJ2-1	TGTGCCAGCTCCCCTGGACTAGCGGAGGCCAATGAGCAGTTCTTC	CASSPGLAEANEQFF
-	TRBD2	TRBV20-1	TRBJ2-1	TGCAGTGCCAGTGGGACTAATCTATACAATGAGCAGTTCTTC	CSASGTNLYNEQFF
many	-	TRBV20-1	TRBJ2-5	TGCAGTGCTAGAGGTTCAGGGGGGGAGACCCAGTACTTC	CSARGSGGETQYF